Sequencing of this T cell receptor beta chain was carried out in a study of T cell repertoires in ileal Crohn's disease. Documented time point: neoterminal ileum biopsy at postoperative endoscopy, about 6 months after surgery. In this sample, this clone turned up a few times. Trimming stripped 3 bases from V and 2 bases from J, with 11 bases between. The CDR3 totals 15 residues. Germline CDR1 and CDR2: LNHDA and SQIVND (reference sequence). Sequenced by immunoSEQ multiplex PCR; TCRdb stores in-frame clones only, minus some. Of under 12,000 clones in the sample, over 55% were seen once. The TCR was taken from an adult with Crohn's disease. The sequenced material came from ileal tissue. J is TRBJ2-1 and V is TRBV19; a weak D match, TRBD2 (6 bases). The CDR3, as DNA: TGTGCCAGTAGTATTTTCCCTAGCGCCTACAATGAGCAGTTCTTC. It is translated as CASSIFPSAYNEQFF.